This is a list of T cell receptor beta chains from one sample in a study of Ad26.COV2.S vaccination and SARS-CoV-2 variants. Sequencing used immunoSEQ multiplex PCR; TCRdb keeps in-frame clones, though not all of them. The sample lists about 440,000 clones; 80% to 95% were seen once. Material: peripheral blood, obtained in a trial of Ad26.COV2.S vaccine versus placebo. The source of these receptors is a person aged 18-60 years who received the Ad26.COV2.S COVID-19 vaccine or a placebo. CDR3s include the opening cysteine and the closing phenylalanine or tryptophan. The order of the fields is D gene, J gene, V gene, clone size, CDR3 protein, CDR3 DNA. A D gene is named only where the DNA matches it firmly. Expanded clones get a size class; other rows say once, few or many, or leave the size out.

TRBD1,TRBJ2-3,TRBV6-2/TRBV6-3,-,CASSNRDRASDTQYF,TGTGCCAGCAGTAACCGGGACAGGGCCTCAGATACGCAGTATTTT
-,TRBJ1-5,TRBV7-8,-,CASSPRPVMRSNQPQHF,TGTGCCAGCAGCCCCCGACCCGTGATGAGGAGCAATCAGCCCCAGCATTTT
TRBD1,TRBJ1-3,TRBV27,-,CASSRWTGGTDTIYF,TGTGCCAGCAGTCGCTGGACAGGGGGTACGGACACCATATATTTT
TRBD1,TRBJ2-1,TRBV7-9,-,CASNRDRSLNEQFF,TGTGCCAGTAACCGGGACAGGTCCCTCAATGAGCAGTTCTTC
TRBD1,TRBJ1-6,TRBV12-5,-,CASDDRGRTYNSPLHF,TGTGCTAGTGATGACAGGGGGAGGACCTATAATTCACCCCTCCACTTT
TRBD2,TRBJ2-1,TRBV9,-,CASSLNPGLRGGEQFF,TGTGCCAGCAGCTTAAACCCGGGACTAAGGGGAGGTGAGCAGTTCTTC
-,TRBJ2-7,TRBV30,-,CAWSVRMTGRSHEQYF,TGTGCCTGGAGTGTAAGGATGACAGGGAGGTCCCACGAGCAGTACTTC
-,TRBJ2-1,TRBV5-1,-,CASSLNNEQFF,TGCGCCAGCAGCTTAAACAATGAGCAGTTCTTC
TRBD1,TRBJ2-1,TRBV7-9,-,CASSLPGQGAWEQFF,TGTGCCAGCAGTCTTCCGGGACAGGGGGCATGGGAGCAGTTCTTC
TRBD2,TRBJ2-7,TRBV11-2,-,CASSFGTSEGYEQYF,TGTGCCAGCAGCTTTGGGACTAGCGAGGGCTACGAGCAGTACTTC
-,TRBJ1-1,TRBV14,-,CASSQVRGNTEAFF,TGTGCCAGCAGCCAAGTCAGGGGGAACACTGAAGCTTTCTTT
TRBD1,TRBJ2-5,TRBV6-5,-,CASSYSPRGLETQYF,TGTGCCAGCAGTTACTCCCCTAGGGGGCTGGAGACCCAGTACTTC
TRBD1,TRBJ2-7,TRBV10-3,once,CAISEPGQPAEQYF,TGTGCCATCAGTGAGCCGGGACAGCCAGCCGAGCAGTACTTC
TRBD1,TRBJ2-2,TRBV6-1,-,CASSETGALNTGELFF,TGTGCCAGCAGTGAAACAGGGGCCCTTAACACCGGGGAGCTGTTTTTT
-,TRBJ1-4,TRBV4-1,-,CASSQDGTLLFF,TGCGCCAGCAGCCAAGATGGGACATTGCTGTTTTTT